Reported below is one T cell receptor (beta chain). Antigen specificity is unknown. TCRdb re-called the reads with MiXCR, one entry per CDR3 protein. The sample holds 340,000 or so distinct CDR3 sequences; 20% to 25% are singletons and the top ten take about an eighth. The data are from a study of T cell repertoires in cytomegalovirus infection. Study details: The authors used CMV epitopes that were HLA-C-restricted (recently identified) and HLA-B-restricted (well studied).

Trimming pared 3 bases from V and 5 bases from J, leaving 14 bases between. The V gene's germline CDR1 is SNHLY and CDR2 FYNNEI. The CDR3 runs to 15 residues. The clonotype originates from a human donor in good health (CMV status not recorded). Some clones in this sample may be carry-over from other donors' samples. Source: cultured PBMCs, taken from culture after CMV antigen stimulation. The rearrangement uses TRBV2 and TRBJ1-5; no reliable D call. The CDR3 region is CASSDFQRVYQPQHF. CDR3 sequence (DNA): TGTGCCAGCAGTGATTTTCAGAGGGTCTATCAGCCCCAGCATTTT.